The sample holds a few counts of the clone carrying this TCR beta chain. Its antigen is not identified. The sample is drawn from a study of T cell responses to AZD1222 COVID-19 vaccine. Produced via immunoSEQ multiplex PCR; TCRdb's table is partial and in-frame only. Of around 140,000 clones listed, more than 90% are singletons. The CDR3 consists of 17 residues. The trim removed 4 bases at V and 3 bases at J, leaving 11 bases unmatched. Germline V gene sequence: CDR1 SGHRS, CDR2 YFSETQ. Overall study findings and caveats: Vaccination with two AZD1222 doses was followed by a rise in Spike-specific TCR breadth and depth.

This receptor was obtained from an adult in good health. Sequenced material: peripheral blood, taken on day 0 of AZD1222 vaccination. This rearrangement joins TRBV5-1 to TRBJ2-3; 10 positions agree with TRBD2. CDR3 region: CASSVGGELAGTDTQYF. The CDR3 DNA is TGCGCCAGCAGCGTTGGGGGTGAACTAGCGGGGACAGATACGCAGTATTTT.